This T cell receptor beta chain was retrieved from a study of blood T cell repertoires in COVID-19. Whole-study context: The analysed material was cDNA or gDNA that came from T cells, B-cell-depleted T cells, or PBMCs.

Assay: immunoSEQ multiplex PCR; the TCRdb copy retains only in-frame clones and omits some. The sample has about 270,000 clones; about 89% are singletons. Per germline, CDR1 SQVTM and CDR2 ANQGSEA. Trimming removed 4 bases from V and 8 bases from J, with 14 bases in between. The CDR3 has 12 amino acids. This TCR was recovered from a woman in her 50s with acute or convalescent COVID-19. Sequenced: peripheral blood. The chain uses TRBV29-1 and TRBJ1-2; D is perhaps TRBD1 (5 bases). The CDR3 region has the DNA TGCAGCGTTGGTCGTGGGGGGTACGGCTACACCTTC. Amino acid sequence: CSVGRGGYGYTF.